Listed here are 4 T cell receptor beta chains from one sample, sequenced in a study of T-cell reconstitution after alpha-beta-depleted transplantation in children. Unique molecular identifiers were built into the TCRbeta library. TCRdb independently ran MiXCR on the PCR reads; one entry per CDR3 protein. The sample lists about 640,000 distinct CDR3 sequences, roughly 17% occurring once. The specimen comprised PBMCs from the stem cell graft donor, sampled from the stem cell graft. The receptors here all came from a human donor who donated a stem cell graft to a child with acute myeloid leukemia.

About this clonotype itself: One base away lies a much larger clone, so this may be a sequencing read error. V usage is TRBV29-1 and J usage is TRBJ2-3; D is ambiguous. CDR3 length equals 10 residues. With 6 bases removed from V and 4 bases from J, the gap between germline ends came to 5 bases. Germline values: CDR1 SQVTM, CDR2 ANQGSEA. As DNA, the CDR3 is TGCAGCGTGGCGCCAGATACGCAGTATTTT. The encoded protein is CSVAPDTQYF.

The gene calls are TRBV7-9 and TRBJ2-7, with D possibly matching TRBD1 (6 bases). The CDR3 runs 14 residues. V was pared by 5 bases and J by 2 bases, with 13 bases between. Germline lookup yields CDR1 SEHNR and CDR2 FQNEAQ (reference sequence). CDR3 region: CASSPRTAPYEQYF. The CDR3 nucleotides are TGTGCCAGCAGCCCCCGGACAGCGCCCTACGAGCAGTACTTC.

This clonotype was found a few times. The CDR3 region is CASSLVMGGATDTQYF. CDR3 DNA sequence: TGTGCCAGCAGCTTAGTTATGGGGGGGGCCACAGATACGCAGTATTTT. This rearrangement joins TRBV7-2 to TRBJ2-3, with D possibly matching TRBD2 (7 bases). CDR1 and CDR2 from the germline V gene are SGHTA and FQGNSA. V gave up 1 base and J gave up 2 bases, with 13 bases separating them. CDR3 length: 16 amino acids.

This clonotype was counted ten times or more. The chain has TRBV20-1 and TRBJ1-4; D not certain. V lost 1 base to trimming and J lost 7 bases, with 13 bases between them. Germline values: CDR1 DFQATT, CDR2 SNEGSKA (reference sequence). The CDR3 covers 14 residues. The CDR3 sequence is CSARVRAMGEKLFF. In nucleotides, the CDR3 is TGCAGTGCTAGAGTCCGGGCTATGGGTGAAAAACTGTTTTTT.